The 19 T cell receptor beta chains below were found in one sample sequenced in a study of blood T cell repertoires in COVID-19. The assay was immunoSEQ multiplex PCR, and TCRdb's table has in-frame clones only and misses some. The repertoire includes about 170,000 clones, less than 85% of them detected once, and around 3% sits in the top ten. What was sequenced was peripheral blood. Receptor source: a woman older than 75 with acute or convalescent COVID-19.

CDR3 protein: CASSVSFTDTQYF. The CDR3 DNA is TGTGCCAGCAGTGTTTCTTTCACAGATACGCAGTATTTT. V usage is TRBV2 and J usage is TRBJ2-3, with D unresolved. The germline V and J ends were trimmed by 4 bases and 2 bases, with 7 bases remaining between them. Germline V gene data show CDR1 as SNHLY and CDR2 as FYNNEI. The CDR3 runs to 13 residues.

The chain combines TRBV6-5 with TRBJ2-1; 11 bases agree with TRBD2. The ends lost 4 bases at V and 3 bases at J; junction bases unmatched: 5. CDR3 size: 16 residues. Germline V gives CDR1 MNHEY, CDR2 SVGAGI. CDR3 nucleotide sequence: TGTGCCAGCAGTTCCTCGGGACTAGCGGTCTACAATGAGCAGTTCTTC. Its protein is CASSSSGLAVYNEQFF.

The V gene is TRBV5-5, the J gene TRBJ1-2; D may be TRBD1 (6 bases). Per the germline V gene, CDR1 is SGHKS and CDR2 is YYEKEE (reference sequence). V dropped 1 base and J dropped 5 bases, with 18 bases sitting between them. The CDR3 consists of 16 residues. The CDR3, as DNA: TGTGCCAGCAGCTTGTTGGGACACCAATTGATGTATGGCTACACCTTC. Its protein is CASSLLGHQLMYGYTF.

CDR3 protein: CAISEVTGGQETQYF. CDR3 nucleotides: TGTGCCATCAGTGAGGTTACAGGGGGCCAAGAGACCCAGTACTTC. The V and J genes are TRBV10-3 and TRBJ2-5, with 8 bases aligning to TRBD1. Trimming removed 2 bases from V and 1 base from J; junction bases left unmatched: 3. Germline V lookup: CDR1 ENHRY, CDR2 SYGVKD. This CDR3 is built from 15 residues.

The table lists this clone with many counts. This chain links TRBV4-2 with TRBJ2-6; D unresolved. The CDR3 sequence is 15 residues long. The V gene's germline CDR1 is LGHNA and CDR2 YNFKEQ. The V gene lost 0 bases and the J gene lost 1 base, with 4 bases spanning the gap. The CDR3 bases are TGTGCCAGCAGCCAAGACCAGTCTGGGGCCAACGTCCTGACTTTC. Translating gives CASSQDQSGANVLTF.

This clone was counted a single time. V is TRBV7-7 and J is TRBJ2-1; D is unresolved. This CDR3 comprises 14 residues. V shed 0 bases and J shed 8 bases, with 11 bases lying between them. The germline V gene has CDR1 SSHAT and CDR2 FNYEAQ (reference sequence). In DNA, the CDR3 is TGTGCCAGCAGCTTAGCGCTAGGTGCGGATGAGCAGTTCTTC. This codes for CASSLALGADEQFF.

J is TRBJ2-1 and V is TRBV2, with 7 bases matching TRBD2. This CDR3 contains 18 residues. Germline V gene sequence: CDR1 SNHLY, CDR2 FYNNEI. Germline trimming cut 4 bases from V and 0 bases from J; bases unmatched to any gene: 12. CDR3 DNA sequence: TGTGCCAGCAGTGTCGGGGAGGGAGCCCGAAGCTCCTACAATGAGCAGTTCTTC. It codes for CASSVGEGARSSYNEQFF.

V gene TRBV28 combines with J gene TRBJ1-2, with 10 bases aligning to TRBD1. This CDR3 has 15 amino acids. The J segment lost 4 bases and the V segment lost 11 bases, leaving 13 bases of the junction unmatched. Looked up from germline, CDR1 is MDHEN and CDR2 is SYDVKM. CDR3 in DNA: TGTGCCGGCTCGACAGGGGGCGGAGTAAGCTATGGCTACACCTTC. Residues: CAGSTGGGVSYGYTF.

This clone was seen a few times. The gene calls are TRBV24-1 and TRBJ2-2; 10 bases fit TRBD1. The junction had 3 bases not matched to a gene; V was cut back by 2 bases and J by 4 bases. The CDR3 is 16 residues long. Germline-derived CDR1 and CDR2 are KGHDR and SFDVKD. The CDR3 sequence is CATSDSGTGATGELFF. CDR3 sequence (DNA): TGTGCCACCAGTGATTCCGGGACAGGGGCCACCGGGGAGCTGTTTTTT.

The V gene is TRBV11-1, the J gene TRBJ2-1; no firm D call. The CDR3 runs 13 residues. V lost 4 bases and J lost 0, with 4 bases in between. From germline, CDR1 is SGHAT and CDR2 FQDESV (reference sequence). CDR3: CASSSNSYNEQFF. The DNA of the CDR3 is TGTGCCAGCAGCTCAAACTCCTACAATGAGCAGTTCTTC.

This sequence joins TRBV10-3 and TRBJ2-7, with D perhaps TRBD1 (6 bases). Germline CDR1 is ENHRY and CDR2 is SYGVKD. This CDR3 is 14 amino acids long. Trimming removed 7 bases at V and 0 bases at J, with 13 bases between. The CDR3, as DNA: TGTGCCATCACTCCAGGGGAGAGCTCCTACGAGCAGTACTTC. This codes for CAITPGESSYEQYF.

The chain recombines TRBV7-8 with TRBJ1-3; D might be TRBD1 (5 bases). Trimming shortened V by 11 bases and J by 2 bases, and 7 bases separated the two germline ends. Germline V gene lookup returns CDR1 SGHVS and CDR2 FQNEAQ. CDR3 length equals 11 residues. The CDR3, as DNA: TGTGCCTGGGGGGCTGGAAACACCATATATTTT. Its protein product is CAWGAGNTIYF.

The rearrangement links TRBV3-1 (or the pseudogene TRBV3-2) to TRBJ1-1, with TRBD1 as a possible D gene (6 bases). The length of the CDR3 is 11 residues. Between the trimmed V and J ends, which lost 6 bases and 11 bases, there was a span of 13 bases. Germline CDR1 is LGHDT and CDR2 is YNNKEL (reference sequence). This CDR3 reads CASSGDRRAFF. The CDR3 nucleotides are TGTGCCAGCAGTGGCGACAGGAGGGCTTTCTTT.

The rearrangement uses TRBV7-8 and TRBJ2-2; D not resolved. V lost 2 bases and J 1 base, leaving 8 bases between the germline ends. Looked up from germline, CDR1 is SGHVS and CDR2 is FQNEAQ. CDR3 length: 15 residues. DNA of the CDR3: TGTGCCAGCAGCTTACAACCACTGAACACCGGGGAGCTGTTTTTT. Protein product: CASSLQPLNTGELFF.

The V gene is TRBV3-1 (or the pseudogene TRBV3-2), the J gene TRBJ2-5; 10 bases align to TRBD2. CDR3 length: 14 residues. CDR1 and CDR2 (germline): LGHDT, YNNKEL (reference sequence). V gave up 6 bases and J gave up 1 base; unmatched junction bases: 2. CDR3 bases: TGTGCCAGCAGACTAGCGGGGTTCCAAGAGACCCAGTACTTC. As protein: CASRLAGFQETQYF.

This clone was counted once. CDR3 residues: CASIQTDTQYF. The CDR3 region has the DNA TGTGCCAGCATTCAGACAGATACGCAGTATTTT. The chain combines TRBV27 with TRBJ2-3; no reliable D call. The V end was cut by 7 bases, the J end by 3 bases, with 5 bases between. CDR1 MNHEY and CDR2 SMNVEV come from the germline V gene (reference sequence). CDR3 length: 11 residues.

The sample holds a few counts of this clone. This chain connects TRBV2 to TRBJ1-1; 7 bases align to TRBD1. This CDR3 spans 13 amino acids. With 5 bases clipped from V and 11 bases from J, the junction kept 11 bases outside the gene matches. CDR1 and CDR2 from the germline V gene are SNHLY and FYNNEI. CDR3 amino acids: CASSKEGATLAFF. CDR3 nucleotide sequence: TGTGCCAGCAGTAAAGAGGGGGCAACACTTGCTTTCTTT.

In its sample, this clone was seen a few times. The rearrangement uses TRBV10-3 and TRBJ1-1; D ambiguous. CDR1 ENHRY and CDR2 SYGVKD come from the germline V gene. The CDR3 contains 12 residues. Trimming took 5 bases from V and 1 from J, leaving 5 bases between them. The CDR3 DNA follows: TGTGCCATCAGTCAGGAGAACACTGAAGCTTTCTTT. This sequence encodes CAISQENTEAFF.

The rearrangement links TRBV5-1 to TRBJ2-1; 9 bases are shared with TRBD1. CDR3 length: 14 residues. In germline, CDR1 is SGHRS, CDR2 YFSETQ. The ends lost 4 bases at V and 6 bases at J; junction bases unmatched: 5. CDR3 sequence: CASSIMGQGNEQFF. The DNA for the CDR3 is TGCGCCAGCAGCATAATGGGACAGGGCAATGAGCAGTTCTTC.